This entry describes one T cell receptor (beta chain). TCRdb used MiXCR to reprocess the 5' RACE reads, holding one entry per CDR3 protein. The sample records roughly 38,000 distinct CDR3 sequences, 10% being singletons. The V and J ends lost 4 bases and 8 bases respectively, with 12 bases between them. The CDR3 sequence is 12 residues long. CDR1 and CDR2 from the germline V gene are MNHEY and SVGEGT. The data belong to a study of CD8 T cells in ankylosing spondylitis. This receptor was obtained from a male donor with ankylosing spondylitis or in good health (not recorded which). This chain links TRBV6-2 or TRBV6-3 with TRBJ2-7; D is unclear. The source material was blood, either unsorted or a sorted T cell fraction (not recorded which). The CDR3 nucleotides are TGTGCCAGCAGTTCAGCAGCCGACAAGCAGTACTTC. Amino acid sequence: CASSSAADKQYF.